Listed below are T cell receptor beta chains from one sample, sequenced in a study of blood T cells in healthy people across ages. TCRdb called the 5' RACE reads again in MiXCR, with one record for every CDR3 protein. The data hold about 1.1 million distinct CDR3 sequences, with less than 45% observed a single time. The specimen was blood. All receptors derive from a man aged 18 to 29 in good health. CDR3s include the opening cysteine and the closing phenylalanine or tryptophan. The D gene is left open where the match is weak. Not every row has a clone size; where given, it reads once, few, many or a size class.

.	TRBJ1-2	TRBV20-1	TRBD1	TGCAGTGCTCGGGGACAGGGAGCGGGCTGTGGCTACACCTTC	CSARGQGAGCGYTF
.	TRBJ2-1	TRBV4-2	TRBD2	TGTGCCAGCAGCCAAGAAGGGGTTAGCGGGAGCTACAATGAGCAGTTCTTC	CASSQEGVSGSYNEQFF
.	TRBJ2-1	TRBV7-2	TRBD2	TGTGCCAGCAGCTTAGGGGGGACTAGCGGGGTCGATGAGCAGTTCTTC	CASSLGGTSGVDEQFF
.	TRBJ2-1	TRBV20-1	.	TGCAGTGGCGAGCGGACTTACAATGAGCAGTTCTTC	CSGERTYNEQFF
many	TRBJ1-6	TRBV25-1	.	TGTGCCAGCAGTGAATCAGGGAATTCACCCCTCCACTTT	CASSESGNSPLHF
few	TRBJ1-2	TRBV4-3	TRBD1	TGCGCCAGCAGCCAAGATCGTTCTGGGACAGTCTATTCAGGCTACACCTTC	CASSQDRSGTVYSGYTF
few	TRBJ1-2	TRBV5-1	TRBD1	TGCGCCAGCAGATCCGGACAGGGGGCGACCGGCTACACCTTC	CASRSGQGATGYTF
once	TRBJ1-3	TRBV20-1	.	TGCAGCCCTGAAGGAGTCTCTGGAAACACCATATATTTT	CSPEGVSGNTIYF
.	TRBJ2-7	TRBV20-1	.	TGCAGTGCTAGAGATCCGGGGCACATGGGCGATGAGCAGTACTTC	CSARDPGHMGDEQYF
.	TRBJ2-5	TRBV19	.	TGTGCCAGTTCCCCAGAAAGGCAAGAGACCCAGTACTTC	CASSPERQETQYF
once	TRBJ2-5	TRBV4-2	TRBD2	TGTGCCAGCAGCCCGGGGGGGGTTAAAGAGACCCAGTACTTC	CASSPGGVKETQYF
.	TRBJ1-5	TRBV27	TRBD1	TGTGCCAGCAGCAGGAGGTGGGGACAGGATAGCAATCAGCCCCAGCATTTT	CASSRRWGQDSNQPQHF
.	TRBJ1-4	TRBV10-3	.	TGTGCCATCAGTGCAGGGCTGAATGAAAAACTGTTTTTT	CAISAGLNEKLFF